The rows below give T cell receptor beta chains drawn from one sample of a study of graft-versus-host responses after intestinal transplantation. Repertoires were generated with immunoSEQ multiplex PCR, while TCRdb's copy carries only in-frame clones and drops some. This table has approximately 60,000 clones, 70% to 90% appearing once. Sequencing was performed on PBMCs, taken 26 days after transplant. Source of these receptors: a human patient who received an intestinal transplant, so some T cells may come from the graft donor. CDR3s include the opening cysteine and the closing phenylalanine or tryptophan. D genes are given only for firm matches. Clone size is shown for a subset of rows, as once, few, many or a class of expanded clone.

d_call | j_call | clone_size | v_call | cdr3_nt | cdr3_aa
TRBD1 | TRBJ2-7 | once | TRBV5-6 | TGTGCCACCTCAGGTGGGACAGGGGTTTACTACGAGCAGTACTTC | CATSGGTGVYYEQYF
TRBD1 | TRBJ2-1 | . | TRBV5-5 | TGTGCCAGCAGCTTGCAGACAGGGGGTTACAATGAGCAGTTCTTC | CASSLQTGGYNEQFF
. | TRBJ1-1 | once | TRBV19 | TGTGCCAGTAGGATGGTTGGGGGCATGAACACTGAAGCTTTCTTT | CASRMVGGMNTEAFF
TRBD1 | TRBJ1-2 | . | TRBV7-9 | TGTGCCAGCAGCCCACCTCCGGGACAGGGAAACGATGGCTACACCTTC | CASSPPPGQGNDGYTF
. | TRBJ1-1 | . | TRBV6-5 | TGTGCCAGCAGCCTGGGGGGGTCCCCTGAAGCTTTCTTT | CASSLGGSPEAFF
. | TRBJ2-1 | . | TRBV6-1 | TGTGCCAGCAGCCCTGGGGAGACGTACAATGAGCAGTTCTTC | CASSPGETYNEQFF
. | TRBJ1-1 | . | TRBV28 | TGTGCCAGCAGTCCCGGACAGCTGAACACTGAAGCTTTCTTT | CASSPGQLNTEAFF
TRBD2 | TRBJ2-7 | . | TRBV28 | TGTGCCAGCAGCCCTAGCGGGAGTAACGACGAGCAGTACTTC | CASSPSGSNDEQYF
TRBD2 | TRBJ2-3 | . | TRBV28 | TGTGCCAGCAGTTTGGGCGGGAGCGGCACAGATACGCAGTATTTT | CASSLGGSGTDTQYF
TRBD2 | TRBJ2-3 | . | TRBV28 | TGTGCCAGCAGTTTTAAGTTAGCGGGGGGGATCACAGATACGCAGTATTTT | CASSFKLAGGITDTQYF
. | TRBJ1-2 | medium-sized | TRBV7-8 | TGTGCCAGCAGTTTCAATCCCCGGGAAGGGCGGACTAACTATGGCTACACCTTC | CASSFNPREGRTNYGYTF
TRBD1 | TRBJ1-6 | . | TRBV6-5 | TGTGCCAGCAGCCCTGGGGACAGGGTTGGGTCACCCCTCCACTTT | CASSPGDRVGSPLHF
. | TRBJ2-7 | . | TRBV2 | TGTGCCAGCAGTGACCCCCGGCAGGGGATGAGCGAGCAGTACTTC | CASSDPRQGMSEQYF
. | TRBJ2-7 | . | TRBV28 | TGTGCCAGCAGTTTGTTCGACAGGTTATCAGAGCAGTACTTC | CASSLFDRLSEQYF
TRBD1 | TRBJ2-1 | . | TRBV12-5 | TGTGCTAGTGGTACAGGGGCCTCTAAACACAATGAGCAGTTCTTC | CASGTGASKHNEQFF
. | TRBJ2-3 | . | TRBV7-3 | TGTGCCAGCAGCTTAAGTTTTGGAGGCTTTACGCAGTATTTT | CASSLSFGGFTQYF
. | TRBJ2-3 | . | TRBV27 | TGTGCCAGCACAACAGGGAGGGCAGATACGCAGTATTTT | CASTTGRADTQYF
. | TRBJ2-3 | . | TRBV6-4 | TGTGCCAGCAGACAGGGTCCGAGCACAGATACGCAGTATTTT | CASRQGPSTDTQYF
TRBD2 | TRBJ2-5 | . | TRBV27 | TGTGCCAGCAGTTCGAGCGGGGGAATCCAAGAGACCCAGTACTTC | CASSSSGGIQETQYF
TRBD1 | TRBJ2-1 | . | TRBV15 | TGTGCCACCAGCAGGGGACAGGATCCGCACAATGAGCAGTTCTTC | CATSRGQDPHNEQFF
. | TRBJ2-7 | . | TRBV27 | TGTGCCAGCAGTTTAAGACAGGGAGGCGAGCAGTACTTC | CASSLRQGGEQYF
. | TRBJ2-5 | . | TRBV4-1 | TGCGCCAGCAGCACGACAAAGGCTGGGGGAGGAGAGACCCAGTACTTC | CASSTTKAGGGETQYF
. | TRBJ2-1 | . | TRBV2 | TGTGCCAGCAGTGAGGAGGGTAGCACCTACAATGAGCAGTTCTTC | CASSEEGSTYNEQFF
. | TRBJ2-2 | . | TRBV4-1 | TGCGCCAGCAGCCAAGAGAGGTCGGCGGGTCTAACCGGGGAGCTGTTTTTT | CASSQERSAGLTGELFF